The 19 T cell receptor beta chains listed next were all sequenced from one sample in a study of blood T cell repertoires in COVID-19. Assay used: immunoSEQ multiplex PCR; TCRdb lists only in-frame clones, some missing. The sample has 300,000 to 450,000 clones, 75% to 90% seen once. The sequencing sample was made of peripheral blood. All receptors come from a woman between 18 and 29 years old with acute or convalescent COVID-19.

The gene calls are TRBV2 and TRBJ2-5; the D gene is possibly TRBD1 (6 bases). V lost 4 bases and J 5 bases, leaving 14 bases between the germline ends. The CDR3 has 14 residues. From germline, CDR1 is SNHLY and CDR2 FYNNEI. CDR3: CASSVIAGVETQYF. The DNA of the CDR3 is TGTGCCAGCAGTGTGATCGCAGGGGTGGAGACCCAGTACTTC. The full variable domain, completed using reference TRBV2 and TRBJ2-5, is EPEVTQTPSHQVTQMGQEVILRCVPISNHLYFYWYRQILGQKVEFLVSFYNNEISEKSEIFDDQFSVERPDGSNFTLKIRSTKLEDSAMYFCASSVIAGVETQYFGPGTRLLVL.

The chain carries TRBV7-9 and TRBJ1-2; TRBD1 agrees at 7 bases. The CDR3 spans 15 residues. The germline V gene encodes CDR1 SEHNR and CDR2 FQNEAQ (reference sequence). V lost 4 bases, J lost 5 bases, and 10 bases stayed unmatched. The CDR3 spells CASSSTGPREYGYTF. The CDR3 DNA reads TGTGCCAGCAGCTCGACAGGGCCCAGGGAGTATGGCTACACCTTC.

This clone appeared a few times. The gene calls are TRBV15 and TRBJ2-6; D might be TRBD1 (6 bases). The V gene lost 5 bases and the J gene lost 0 bases, with 11 bases spanning the gap. The CDR3 sequence is 16 residues long. CDR1 and CDR2 (germline): LNHNV, YYDKDF (reference sequence). CDR3 residues: CATSPRDISGANVLTF. DNA for the CDR3: TGTGCCACCAGCCCTCGGGACATCTCTGGGGCCAACGTCCTGACTTTC.

In this sample, this clone turned up a few times. V is TRBV29-1 and J is TRBJ2-5, with TRBD2 identical over 8 bases. This CDR3 region has 15 residues. The junction had 12 bases not matched to a gene; V was cut back by 4 bases and J by 5 bases. CDR1 is SQVTM and CDR2 is ANQGSEA in the germline V gene. As DNA, the CDR3 is TGCAGCGTTGTGGGGCCCGGGGGGGCCAGGGAGACCCAGTACTTC. Translated, it gives CSVVGPGGARETQYF. Together with reference TRBV29-1 and TRBJ2-5, the CDR3 gives the full variable domain: SAVISQKPSRDICQRGTSLTIQCQVDSQVTMMFWYRQQPGQSLTLIATANQGSEATYESGFVIDKFPISRPNLTFSTLTVSNMSPEDSSIYLCSVVGPGGARETQYFGPGTRLLVL.

CDR3 region: CASSRQTPPGYSGNTIYF. The CDR3 DNA is TGTGCCAGCAGCCGCCAGACCCCGCCAGGATACTCTGGAAACACCATATATTTT. This sequence joins TRBV27 and TRBJ1-3; no clear D. This CDR3 comprises 18 residues. Germline CDR1 and CDR2: MNHEY and SMNVEV (reference sequence). V shed 6 bases and J shed 0 bases, with 21 bases lying between them.

The chain couples TRBV27 to TRBJ1-1, with D unresolved. V was trimmed by 3 bases and J by 4 bases, leaving 9 bases between them. The CDR3 extends over 13 amino acids. CDR1 MNHEY and CDR2 SMNVEV come from the germline V gene (reference sequence). CDR3 region: CASSLSGFTEAFF. As DNA, the CDR3 is TGTGCCAGCAGTTTGTCGGGGTTCACTGAAGCTTTCTTT.

CDR3 sequence: CASSITHRADSPLHF. The CDR3 bases are TGTGCCAGTAGTATAACGCACAGGGCGGATTCACCCCTCCACTTT. The J gene is TRBJ1-6, the V gene TRBV19, with D tentatively TRBD1 (6 bases). This CDR3 region has 15 residues. Per the germline V gene, CDR1 is LNHDA and CDR2 is SQIVND (reference sequence). Trimming removed 2 bases from V and 8 bases from J, with 13 bases in between.

The chain is built from TRBV7-9 and TRBJ1-2, with D maybe TRBD1 (6 bases). V dropped 4 bases and J dropped 5 bases, with 14 bases sitting between them. This CDR3 is built from 14 residues. Germline V gene data show CDR1 as SEHNR and CDR2 as FQNEAQ (reference sequence). CDR3 nucleotide sequence: TGTGCCAGCAGCTCTCCGACAGGAGCGTATGGCTACACCTTC. Its protein is CASSSPTGAYGYTF.

The chain has TRBV5-1 and TRBJ1-1; 7 positions match TRBD1. The CDR3 totals 15 residues. The germline V gene has CDR1 SGHRS and CDR2 YFSETQ. The junction had 12 bases not matched to a gene; V was cut back by 5 bases and J by 5 bases. The CDR3 DNA reads TGCGCCAGCAGGACAGGGTTTTATAGAGGAACTGAAGCTTTCTTT. Translated, it gives CASRTGFYRGTEAFF.

The chain combines TRBV6-6 with TRBJ2-7, with 9 bases lining up with TRBD1. This CDR3 region has 16 residues. The ends lost 0 bases at V and 4 bases at J; junction bases unmatched: 7. CDR1 is MNHNY and CDR2 is SVGAGI in the germline V gene (reference sequence). Written as DNA, the CDR3 is TGTGCCAGCAGTTACTCGACAGGGGGGGCGACATACGAGCAGTACTTC. Its translation: CASSYSTGGATYEQYF.

V and J are TRBV15 and TRBJ1-2; D uncertain. The V end lost 3 bases, the J end lost 2 bases, and 7 bases lay between the germline ends. CDR3 length equals 13 residues. Germline assignment: CDR1 LNHNV and CDR2 YYDKDF (reference sequence). CDR3 sequence: CATSSAGNYGYTF. The CDR3 region has the DNA TGTGCCACCAGCAGTGCAGGAAACTATGGCTACACCTTC.

V usage is TRBV4-1 and J usage is TRBJ2-7; a weak D match, TRBD2 (5 bases). The CDR3 is 13 residues long. The germline V gene has CDR1 MGHRA and CDR2 YSYEKL. V shed 4 bases and J shed 3 bases, with 10 bases lying between them. This chain's CDR3 is CASSLDFGYEQYF. In DNA form, the CDR3 reads TGCGCCAGCAGCCTGGACTTTGGCTACGAGCAGTACTTC.

This chain connects TRBV6-1 to TRBJ2-7; 9 nucleotides line up with TRBD2. The V gene end was trimmed by 2 bases and the J gene end by 3 bases; junction bases not matched to a gene: 5. This CDR3 spans 15 amino acids. Germline V gives CDR1 MNHNS, CDR2 SASEGT. CDR3 nucleotides: TGTGCCAGCAGTGAAACGGCTAGCGGGATCTACGAGCAGTACTTC. Translation gives CASSETASGIYEQYF.

This clone was seen a handful of times. V is TRBV28 and J is TRBJ2-7, with D maybe TRBD2 (6 bases). CDR3 length: 13 amino acids. Trimming removed 4 bases from V and 3 bases from J, with 10 bases in between. CDR1 is MDHEN, CDR2 SYDVKM, per germline. CDR3 sequence reads: CASSSGRDYEQYF. CDR3 DNA sequence: TGTGCCAGCAGTTCCGGGCGGGACTACGAGCAGTACTTC.

This clone was counted only a few times. The rearrangement uses TRBV19 and TRBJ2-5, with TRBD2 matching over 10 bases. Germline V gene lookup returns CDR1 LNHDA and CDR2 SQIVND (reference sequence). The CDR3 totals 15 residues. V was pared by 7 bases and J by 5 bases, with 10 bases of the junction left unmatched. The CDR3 DNA reads as TGTGCCAGTAAACCCAGCGGGGGGGCATCCGAGACCCAGTACTTC. Translated, it gives CASKPSGGASETQYF. Combining the CDR3 with reference TRBV19 and TRBJ2-5 gives the whole variable domain DGGITQSPKYLFRKEGQNVTLSCEQNLNHDAMYWYRQDPGQGLRLIYYSQIVNDFQKGDIAEGYSVSREKKESFPLTVTSAQKNPTAFYLCASKPSGGASETQYFGPGTRLLVL.

This chain connects TRBV5-4 to TRBJ2-5, with a tentative D call TRBD1 (6 bases). The V end was cut by 1 base, the J end by 5 bases, with 12 bases between. CDR1 and CDR2 (germline): SGHNT, YYREEE (reference sequence). CDR3 length: 14 residues. This CDR3 reads CASSLSGTRETQYF. CDR3 nucleotide sequence: TGTGCCAGCAGCTTGAGTGGGACAAGGGAGACCCAGTACTTC.

The chain joins TRBV7-9 to TRBJ1-1; weak D call: TRBD1 (5 bases). CDR1 and CDR2 (germline): SEHNR, FQNEAQ (reference sequence). The CDR3 spans 14 residues. V was trimmed by 7 bases and J by 4 bases, leaving 16 bases between them. The CDR3: CASTSGGVSTEAFF. The CDR3 DNA sequence: TGTGCCAGCACCTCGGGGGGGGTGAGCACTGAAGCTTTCTTT.

V and J are TRBV27 and TRBJ2-7; 7 positions agree with TRBD1. Germline V lookup: CDR1 MNHEY, CDR2 SMNVEV (reference sequence). V lost 2 bases to trimming and J lost 3 bases; unmatched junction nucleotides: 1. The CDR3 covers 13 residues. CDR3 DNA: TGTGCCAGCAGTTTACCAGGGGGCTACGAGCAGTACTTC. Translation: CASSLPGGYEQYF.

The chain links TRBV7-8 to TRBJ1-1; TRBD1 is a possible D gene (5 bases). The length of the CDR3 is 14 residues. With 1 base removed from V and 3 bases from J, the gap between germline ends came to 9 bases. Germline-derived CDR1 and CDR2 are SGHVS and FQNEAQ. The CDR3 spells CASSLDWGHTEAFF. DNA for the CDR3: TGTGCCAGCAGCTTAGATTGGGGCCACACTGAAGCTTTCTTT. Using reference TRBV7-8 and TRBJ1-1 for the parts outside the CDR3, the full variable domain is GAGVSQSPRYKVAKRGQDVALRCDPISGHVSLFWYQQALGQGPEFLTYFQNEAQLDKSGLPSDRFFAERPEGSVSTLKIQRTQQEDSAVYLCASSLDWGHTEAFFGQGTRLTVV.